These T cell receptor beta chains were read from a single sample in a study of shared clonotypes between healthy human individuals. Some clones are missing from TCRdb's copy, which holds only in-frame ones; the method was immunoSEQ multiplex PCR. Here the sample spans more than 2 million clones, 93% being singletons. The specimen sequenced was naive CD8+ T cells from PBMCs. These receptor sequences come from a young man in good health. Some clones in this sample may be carry-over from other donors' samples. Both conserved end residues are part of each CDR3. D genes are given only for firm matches. Expanded clones get a size class; other rows say once, few or many, or leave the size out.

>TRBV9|TRBD1|NA|TRBJ1-4
TGTGCCAGCAGCGCCCAGGGGGCAGGGGAAAAACTGTTTTTT
CASSAQGAGEKLFF
>TRBV18|NA|NA|TRBJ2-3
TGTGCCAGCTCACCAGAGGGCGATACGCAGTATTTT
CASSPEGDTQYF
>TRBV27|NA|NA|TRBJ2-1
TGTGCCAGCAGTTTATCTGGCCACGGTGAGCAGTTCTTC
CASSLSGHGEQFF
>TRBV6-6|TRBD2|NA|TRBJ2-7
TGTGCCAGCAGTAAACCGGGACTAGTCTACGAGCAGTACTTC
CASSKPGLVYEQYF
>TRBV6-5|TRBD1|NA|TRBJ2-2
TGTGCCAGCAGCCCGGACAGGGTTGCCGGGGAGCTGTTTTTT
CASSPDRVAGELFF
>TRBV27|NA|once|TRBJ2-7
TGTGCCAGCAGTTCGACCACTCATGGCAACGAGCAGTACTTC
CASSSTTHGNEQYF
>TRBV13|NA|NA|TRBJ2-5
TGTGCCAGCAGCTCGGGTTCGGAGACCCAGTACTTC
CASSSGSETQYF
>TRBV6-5|NA|NA|TRBJ1-5
TGTGCCAGCAGCTACAGCGGGGATCAGCCCCAGCATTTT
CASSYSGDQPQHF
>TRBV6-5|NA|NA|TRBJ1-1
TGTGCCAGCAGTTACTCGAGCCTTGGGGAAATGGCTGAAGCTTTCTTT
CASSYSSLGEMAEAFF
>TRBV11-2|NA|few|TRBJ1-4
TGTGCCAGCAGCTTTGGTGAAAAACTGTTTTTT
CASSFGEKLFF
>TRBV10-1|TRBD2|NA|TRBJ2-2
TGCGCCAGCAGTGAGGGCCGTTTAGCGGGGCGCTTGAACACCGGGGAGCTGTTTTTT
CASSEGRLAGRLNTGELFF
>TRBV7-8|NA|once|TRBJ1-1
TGTGCCAGCAGCCCCCGGACAGTGCCTTCGAACACTGAAGCTTTCTTT
CASSPRTVPSNTEAFF
>TRBV10-3|NA|NA|TRBJ2-1
TGTGCCATACCTCTTTGGAGGGAAGGGGAAAATGAGCAGTTCTTC
CAIPLWREGENEQFF
>TRBV5-1|NA|NA|TRBJ1-1
TGCGCCAGCAGCTTGGAGGGGAACCTGGGAACTGAAGCTTTCTTT
CASSLEGNLGTEAFF
>TRBV6-5|NA|NA|TRBJ2-1
TGTGCCAGCAGTCCCTATCAGATCGCCGGGGAGCAGTTCTTC
CASSPYQIAGEQFF
>TRBV19|NA|NA|TRBJ2-5
TGTGCCAGTACTACCGGAAACCAAGAGACCCAGTACTTC
CASTTGNQETQYF
>TRBV27|NA|NA|TRBJ2-7
TGTGCCAGCAGTTCCTGGACGGAATCCTACGAGCAGTACTTC
CASSSWTESYEQYF
>TRBV28|TRBD2|NA|TRBJ2-3
TGTGCCAGCAGTATGCAGCCTAGCGGGGATAGCACAGATACGCAGTATTTT
CASSMQPSGDSTDTQYF
>TRBV7-2|NA|once|TRBJ2-3
TGTGCCAGCAGCCCGGGGACGGCCAGCACAGATACGCAGTATTTT
CASSPGTASTDTQYF
>TRBV12-5|NA|NA|TRBJ1-1
TGTGCTAGTGGTTTCGGGGGAAACACTGAAGCTTTCTTT
CASGFGGNTEAFF
>TRBV9|TRBD1|NA|TRBJ2-7
TGTGCCAGCAGCGTCGGGACAGGGGGTGTCGAGCAGTACTTC
CASSVGTGGVEQYF
>TRBV27|NA|NA|TRBJ2-7
TGTGCCAGCAGTTTGGTGCGAGGGGACGAGCAGTACTTC
CASSLVRGDEQYF
>TRBV10-3|NA|NA|TRBJ1-2
TGTGCCATCACCCAGAGGCGGGGCTCGGAACTTGGGGGCTACACCTTC
CAITQRRGSELGGYTF
>TRBV9|TRBD2|NA|TRBJ2-1
TGTGCCAGCAGCGTAGTACCCCGACTAGCGCAATACAATGAGCAGTTCTTC
CASSVVPRLAQYNEQFF
>TRBV27|NA|NA|TRBJ1-5
TGTGCCAGCAGTATTACCGGGGGAATGAAGCCCCAGCATTTT
CASSITGGMKPQHF
>TRBV11-3|NA|NA|TRBJ2-7
TGTGCCAGCAGCTCCGTGTCCTACGAGCAGTACTTC
CASSSVSYEQYF
>TRBV10-3|TRBD1|NA|TRBJ1-2
TGTGCCATCAGTGAGCAAGGGACAGTCTATGGCTACACCTTC
CAISEQGTVYGYTF
>TRBV7-8|TRBD1|NA|TRBJ1-3
TGTGCCAGCAGCCTCAGGGGGACTGGAAACACCATATATTTT
CASSLRGTGNTIYF
>TRBV20-1|NA|NA|TRBJ2-1
TGCAGTGCTAGTGACCGCAATGAGCAGTTCTTC
CSASDRNEQFF
>TRBV9|NA|NA|TRBJ2-3
TGTGCCAGCAGCCCCTACGGTAGCACAGATACGCAGTATTTT
CASSPYGSTDTQYF
>TRBV2|TRBD1|NA|TRBJ1-5
TGTGCCAGCAAGGGGGCCGATTCCTATCAGCCCCAGCATTTT
CASKGADSYQPQHF
>TRBV28|TRBD2|NA|TRBJ2-7
TGTGCCAGCAGTACCCGACTAGCCTCCACCTACGAGCAGTACTTC
CASSTRLASTYEQYF
>TRBV19|NA|NA|TRBJ2-1
TGTGCCAGTAGTGGGAGGACGACGCCCAATGAGCAGTTCTTC
CASSGRTTPNEQFF